This T cell receptor (beta chain) was sequenced during a study of regulatory T cells in long-lasting Graves disease. This clonotype was observed at least ten times. With V trimmed by 6 bases and J by 5 bases, 18 bases remained unmatched. Germline CDR1 and CDR2: DFQATT and SNEGSKA (reference sequence). The CDR3 totals 16 residues. iRepertoire HTBI primers and Arm-PCR of CDR3 regions built TCR beta libraries. TCRdb ran MiXCR on the multiplex PCR reads and lists one entry per CDR3 protein. Among hundreds of thousands of distinct CDR3 sequences listed, around an eighth were seen once. Specified time point: newly diagnosed GD, antithyroid drugs for less than 3 months. After RNA was extracted from PBMCs, the TCR library was made from it. These data were also filed under a second study, of T cells in Graves' hyperthyroidism and ophthalmopathy. From that study: With a median lead of 6.5 months before onset, the model predicted ophthalmopathy.

Sample: peripheral blood mononuclear cells (PBMCs), taken at new diagnosis, from a patient treated with antithyroid drugs. This sequence was found in a man younger than 40 with Graves disease. The chain uses TRBV20-1 and TRBJ1-1, with 7 nucleotides matching TRBD1. CDR3 amino acids: CSARSYTRQGRTEAFF. CDR3 sequence (DNA): TGCAGTGCAAGGTCGTACACCCGACAGGGACGGACTGAAGCTTTCTTT.